Listed below are T cell receptor beta chains from one sample, sequenced in a study of blood T cell repertoires in COVID-19. Some clones are missing from TCRdb's copy, which holds only in-frame ones; the method was immunoSEQ multiplex PCR. The repertoire includes around 130,000 clones, 80% to 90% of them detected once, and more than 9% sits in the top ten. Sample: peripheral blood. The source is a man in his 60s with active or convalescent COVID-19. The CDR3 runs from the conserved cysteine through the conserved F or W. Not every row has a clone size; where given, it reads once, few, many or a size class.

v_call: TRBV18
clone_size: NA
cdr3_aa: CASSPGTGGQPQHF

v_call: TRBV6-5
clone_size: NA
cdr3_aa: CASSLRGSQGGYTF

v_call: TRBV7-9
clone_size: once
cdr3_aa: CASSLTLAGYGYTF

v_call: TRBV24-1
clone_size: once
cdr3_aa: CATSDSPTGQPQHF

v_call: TRBV5-6
clone_size: NA
cdr3_aa: CASSNSGSGYEQYF

v_call: TRBV19
clone_size: NA
cdr3_aa: CASSIDRARTEAFF

v_call: TRBV5-1
clone_size: NA
cdr3_aa: CASRGQGAGNTIYF

v_call: TRBV29-1
clone_size: NA
cdr3_aa: CSVRGGTTHSYEQYF

v_call: TRBV28
clone_size: NA
cdr3_aa: CASRRTGGGYTF

v_call: TRBV3-1/TRBV3-2
clone_size: NA
cdr3_aa: CASSQAGGVTQYF

v_call: TRBV5-6
clone_size: NA
cdr3_aa: CASSPIASGFRDEQFF

v_call: TRBV29-1
clone_size: NA
cdr3_aa: CSVEPRVDGYTF

v_call: TRBV18
clone_size: NA
cdr3_aa: CASSPIGTESYEQYF

v_call: TRBV3-1/TRBV3-2
clone_size: NA
cdr3_aa: CASSRGQGNTIYF

v_call: TRBV24-1
clone_size: NA
cdr3_aa: CATSDSLAKRGEAFF

v_call: TRBV6-5
clone_size: NA
cdr3_aa: CASSSPGRTEAFF

v_call: TRBV28
clone_size: NA
cdr3_aa: CASSYYREGAEAFF

v_call: TRBV9
clone_size: NA
cdr3_aa: CASSVEREGLHEQFF